The next 29 T cell receptor beta chains were all read from a single sample in a study of blood T cell repertoires in COVID-19. Assay: immunoSEQ multiplex PCR; the TCRdb copy retains only in-frame clones and omits some. Here the sample spans about 270,000 clones, around 86% being singletons. The sequenced sample consisted of PBMCs or T cells enriched from blood (not recorded which). These receptors were collected from a woman between 18 and 29 years old who had recovered from COVID-19.

As concerns this clone: Other DNA sequences within the sample encode an identical CDR3. The gene calls are TRBV4-3 and TRBJ2-7; 8 nucleotides match TRBD1. CDR1 and CDR2 from the germline V gene are LGHNA and YSLEER. Trimming cost V 3 bases and J 2 bases; bases outside gene matches: 6. The CDR3 loop spans 15 amino acids. The DNA for the CDR3 is TGCGCCAGCAGCCACTCCGGGACAGGAGCCTACGAGCAGTACTTC. Translated, it gives CASSHSGTGAYEQYF.

The chain recombines TRBV7-2 with TRBJ2-7; weak D call: TRBD2 (6 bases). The germline CDR1 and CDR2 sequences are SGHTA and FQGNSA. Trimming left V 4 bases short and J 6 bases short, with 13 bases between. This CDR3 region has 13 residues. The CDR3 spells CASSSLDGGEQYF. The CDR3 bases are TGTGCCAGCAGCTCACTCGACGGGGGCGAGCAGTACTTC. The full variable domain, with the rest looked up from reference TRBV7-2 and TRBJ2-7, is GAGVSQSPSNKVTEKGKDVELRCDPISGHTALYWYRQSLGQGLEFLIYFQGNSAPDKSGLPSDRFSAERTGGSVSTLTIQRTQQEDSAVYLCASSSLDGGEQYFGPGTRLTVT.

The gene calls are TRBV30 and TRBJ1-5; 7 nucleotides line up with TRBD1. CDR1 and CDR2 (germline): GTSNPN, SVGIG (reference sequence). The trim removed 3 bases at V and 4 bases at J, leaving 9 bases unmatched. The CDR3 has 15 residues. CDR3 in amino acids: CAWRRVGDSNQPQHF. The CDR3 bases are TGTGCCTGGAGGCGCGTGGGGGACAGTAATCAGCCCCAGCATTTT.

This clone occurred once. The chain carries TRBV12-3 or TRBV12-4 and TRBJ1-1; D not certain. Trimming took off 3 bases at V and 4 bases at J, with 9 bases between the two ends. The CDR3 spans 13 residues. The CDR3 sequence: CASSFSGSTEAFF. CDR3 sequence (DNA): TGTGCCAGCAGTTTCTCGGGAAGCACTGAAGCTTTCTTT.

V usage is TRBV5-4 and J usage is TRBJ2-3; D gene ambiguous. This CDR3 has 11 amino acids. Deletions cut 5 bases from V and 4 bases from J, with 5 bases between. Germline lookup yields CDR1 SGHNT and CDR2 YYREEE (reference sequence). In DNA, the CDR3 is TGTGCCAGCAGACTATCAGATACGCAGTATTTT. Protein sequence: CASRLSDTQYF.

V is TRBV19 and J is TRBJ2-1, with 10 bases aligning to TRBD1. CDR3 length: 15 amino acids. V dropped 7 bases and J dropped 5; count of bases not matched to a gene: 8. Germline loops: CDR1 LNHDA, CDR2 SQIVND (reference sequence). The CDR3 DNA reads TGTGCCAGTAACCCCGGGACAGGGGTGAACAATGAGCAGTTCTTC. Translation gives CASNPGTGVNNEQFF.

J is TRBJ1-2 and V is TRBV11-2; a possible D gene is TRBD1 (6 bases). The V end lost 5 bases, the J end lost 2 bases, and 12 bases lay between the germline ends. The CDR3 is 14 amino acids. Germline lookup yields CDR1 SGHAT and CDR2 FQNNGV. CDR3 in DNA: TGTGCCAGCAGCACAGACAGGACGAACTATGGCTACACCTTC. Translating gives CASSTDRTNYGYTF.

This clone was detected once. The V call is TRBV11-2, the J call TRBJ1-4; no reliable D call. V lost 1 base, J lost 6 bases, and 6 bases lay in between. The CDR3 is 13 amino acids. Germline V gene sequence: CDR1 SGHAT, CDR2 FQNNGV. CDR3 protein: CASSLGLDEKLFF. DNA of the CDR3: TGTGCCAGCAGCTTAGGTTTAGATGAAAAACTGTTTTTT. Full variable domain (outside the CDR3, taken from reference TRBV11-2 and TRBJ1-4): EAGVAQSPRYKIIEKRQSVAFWCNPISGHATLYWYQQILGQGPKLLIQFQNNGVVDDSQLPKDRFSAERLKGVDSTLKIQPAKLEDSAVYLCASSLGLDEKLFFGSGTQLSVL.

The V and J genes are TRBV18 and TRBJ2-5, with 8 bases aligning to TRBD1. The CDR3 totals 14 residues. The germline CDR1 and CDR2 sequences are KGHSH and LQKENI. V was pared by 6 bases and J by 4 bases, with 7 bases of the junction left unmatched. The CDR3 bases are TGTGCCAGCTCCCAGAACAGGGGGAGAGAGACCCAGTACTTC. This sequence encodes CASSQNRGRETQYF.

The V and J genes are TRBV7-6 and TRBJ2-7, with a possible D match to TRBD2 (7 bases). This CDR3 is built from 13 residues. The germline V gene has CDR1 SGHVS and CDR2 FNYEAQ. Trimming removed 5 bases from V and 7 bases from J, with 15 bases in between. The CDR3 DNA follows: TGTGCCAGCAGCCTAACCGGGGGGCTTGAGCAGTACTTC. It specifies CASSLTGGLEQYF.

This chain connects TRBV10-3 to TRBJ1-3; TRBD1 aligns across 9 bases. Germline values: CDR1 ENHRY, CDR2 SYGVKD. V dropped 10 bases and J dropped 0; count of bases not matched to a gene: 10. The CDR3 is made up of 16 amino acids. CDR3 protein: CATMLDRGVSGNTIYF. CDR3 DNA: TGTGCCACCATGCTGGACAGGGGCGTCTCTGGAAACACCATATATTTT.

As regards this clone: At the DNA level, this CDR3 is encoded by other sequences in the same sample as well. The rearrangement joins TRBV7-2 to TRBJ2-5; the match to TRBD2 covers 15 bases. V trimming: 3 bases; J trimming: 5 bases; junction bases outside the gene matches: 4. The CDR3 runs 16 residues. CDR1 SGHTA and CDR2 FQGNSA come from the germline V gene. This chain's CDR3 is CASSLRTSGGAETQYF. CDR3 bases: TGTGCCAGCAGCTTGCGGACTAGCGGGGGGGCGGAGACCCAGTACTTC. Supplemented by reference TRBV7-2 and TRBJ2-5, the full variable domain reads GAGVSQSPSNKVTEKGKDVELRCDPISGHTALYWYRQSLGQGLEFLIYFQGNSAPDKSGLPSDRFSAERTGGSVSTLTIQRTQQEDSAVYLCASSLRTSGGAETQYFGPGTRLLVL.

This clone was observed a handful of times. The J gene is TRBJ1-3, the V gene TRBV10-1; the match to TRBD1 covers 7 bases. This CDR3 is built from 15 residues. V shed 3 bases, J shed 0 bases, and the junction held 2 bases outside the gene matches. Germline V lookup: CDR1 WNHNN, CDR2 SYGVQD (reference sequence). CDR3 nucleotide sequence: TGCGCCAGCAGTGAAGACAGGGACTCTGGAAACACCATATATTTT. This gives the protein CASSEDRDSGNTIYF.

This chain joins TRBV6-2 or TRBV6-3 and TRBJ2-1, with 8 nucleotides matching TRBD2. Germline V CDR1 and CDR2: MNHEY, SVGEGT. CDR3 length equals 16 residues. The J segment lost 6 bases and the V segment lost 1 base, leaving 8 bases of the junction unmatched. CDR3 in DNA: TGTGCCAGCAGTTACTTTGGACGGGGGGGCCGCAATGAGCAGTTCTTC. Its protein product is CASSYFGRGGRNEQFF.

The chain uses TRBV19 and TRBJ2-2; D remains unclear. The CDR3 extends over 14 amino acids. Trimming shortened V by 4 bases and J by 4 bases, and 10 bases separated the two germline ends. CDR1 LNHDA and CDR2 SQIVND come from the germline V gene (reference sequence). In DNA form, the CDR3 reads TGTGCCAGTAGTAAGAGCGTGGGCACCGGGGAGCTGTTTTTT. The encoded protein is CASSKSVGTGELFF. Drawing the rest from reference TRBV19 and TRBJ2-2, the complete variable domain is DGGITQSPKYLFRKEGQNVTLSCEQNLNHDAMYWYRQDPGQGLRLIYYSQIVNDFQKGDIAEGYSVSREKKESFPLTVTSAQKNPTAFYLCASSKSVGTGELFFGEGSRLTVL.

In regard to this clone: The sample carries other DNA sequences with the same CDR3. The rearrangement links TRBV5-1 to TRBJ2-5; 8 bases line up with TRBD1. This CDR3 is built from 14 residues. Trimming removed 3 bases from V and 3 bases from J; junction bases left unmatched: 4. Per the germline V gene, CDR1 is SGHRS and CDR2 is YFSETQ. CDR3 sequence: CASSSGQGEETQYF. The CDR3, as DNA: TGCGCCAGCAGCTCAGGACAGGGAGAAGAGACCCAGTACTTC.

This clone was seen only once. This chain joins TRBV21-1 and TRBJ1-3. TRBV21-1 is shown as a pseudogene. CDR3 length equals 16 residues. The CDR3 loop is CASSKGLGGYGNTIYF. Here the CDR3 DNA reads TGTGCCAGCAGCAAAGGTTTGGGAGGGTATGGAAACACCATATATTTT.

The genes are TRBV5-1 and TRBJ2-2, with 8 nucleotides matching TRBD2. The CDR3 extends over 14 amino acids. Germline values: CDR1 SGHRS, CDR2 YFSETQ. V lost 3 bases and J lost 6; bases outside the gene matches: 4. The CDR3 DNA follows: TGCGCCAGCAGCTACGCGGGGGGACCCGGGGAGCTGTTTTTT. Amino acid sequence: CASSYAGGPGELFF.

The chain recombines TRBV11-2 with TRBJ1-3; D gene uncertain. The germline V gene has CDR1 SGHAT and CDR2 FQNNGV. This CDR3 is built from 13 residues. V lost 5 bases, J lost 9 bases, and 14 bases lay in between. Here the CDR3 reads CASSPWRTFTIYF. The CDR3 nucleotides read TGTGCCAGCAGCCCTTGGAGAACATTCACCATATATTTT.

V usage is TRBV27 and J usage is TRBJ1-1; the D is unclear. CDR1 MNHEY and CDR2 SMNVEV come from the germline V gene (reference sequence). Trimming took 6 bases from V and 0 from J, leaving 17 bases between them. This CDR3 is built from 16 residues. DNA for the CDR3: TGTGCCAGCAGCCCCATGTCTTCGGTCATGAACACTGAAGCTTTCTTT. Translated: CASSPMSSVMNTEAFF.

The J gene is TRBJ2-2, the V gene TRBV5-1; possibly TRBD1 for D (6 bases). CDR1 and CDR2 (germline): SGHRS, YFSETQ. The CDR3 sequence is 18 residues long. V lost 4 bases to trimming and J lost 0 bases, with 19 bases between them. CDR3 amino acids: CASSPYWGHATNTGELFF. The CDR3 coding sequence is TGCGCCAGCAGCCCGTATTGGGGACATGCAACGAACACCGGGGAGCTGTTTTTT.

The chain employs TRBV7-9 and TRBJ2-1; 8 positions agree with TRBD2. Trimming removed 5 bases from V and 0 bases from J; junction bases left unmatched: 15. There are 19 residues in the CDR3. The V gene's germline CDR1 is SEHNR and CDR2 FQNEAQ (reference sequence). The CDR3 loop reads CASSPYGGGGPDSYNEQFF. Written as DNA, the CDR3 is TGTGCCAGCAGCCCGTACGGGGGGGGCGGCCCTGACTCCTACAATGAGCAGTTCTTC.

The V gene is TRBV7-2, the J gene TRBJ2-3; D gene uncertain. The V and J ends lost 1 base and 9 bases respectively, with 8 bases between them. Per the germline V gene, CDR1 is SGHTA and CDR2 is FQGNSA. This CDR3 is built from 12 residues. CDR3 nucleotide sequence: TGTGCCAGCAGCTTAGAAGCTTTCACGCAGTATTTT. Its translation: CASSLEAFTQYF.

This chain connects TRBV27 to TRBJ2-7; 8 bases fit TRBD2. The CDR3 has 15 amino acids. Germline lookup yields CDR1 MNHEY and CDR2 SMNVEV (reference sequence). J gave up 2 bases and V 6 bases, and 9 bases lay outside the gene matches. The CDR3 sequence: CASRIGGAPTYEQYF. CDR3 bases: TGTGCCAGCAGAATCGGGGGGGCACCAACCTACGAGCAGTACTTC.

The table lists this clone with many counts. Other nucleotide sequences in the sample specify the same CDR3. The chain uses TRBV25-1 and TRBJ2-3; D ambiguous. Germline V gives CDR1 MGHDK, CDR2 SYGVNS. The V gene lost 0 bases and the J gene lost 2 bases, with 6 bases spanning the gap. This CDR3 is built from 14 residues. CDR3 in DNA: TGTGCCAGCAGTGAATATTCCCTCACAGATACGCAGTATTTT. Translation: CASSEYSLTDTQYF.

The genes are TRBV24-1 and TRBJ2-1, with 13 bases lining up with TRBD2. V lost 5 bases and J lost 2; bases outside the gene matches: 8. This CDR3 has 18 amino acids. CDR1 KGHDR and CDR2 SFDVKD come from the germline V gene. The CDR3 loop reads CATSATGLAGPTYNEQFF. The CDR3 DNA follows: TGTGCCACCAGTGCTACGGGACTAGCGGGGCCCACCTACAATGAGCAGTTCTTC.

V and J are TRBV15 and TRBJ1-1; TRBD1 is a possible D gene (6 bases). Germline loops: CDR1 LNHNV, CDR2 YYDKDF (reference sequence). The CDR3 extends over 15 amino acids. The V end was cut by 6 bases, the J end by 2 bases, with 16 bases between. The DNA for the CDR3 is TGTGCCACCAGGGACTCGAGGACAGCCAACACTGAAGCTTTCTTT. Protein: CATRDSRTANTEAFF.

V usage is TRBV28 and J usage is TRBJ1-5; the D is unclear. Per the germline V gene, CDR1 is MDHEN and CDR2 is SYDVKM. There are 20 residues in the CDR3. The germline V and J ends were trimmed by 5 bases and 1 base, with 27 bases remaining between them. CDR3 region: CASSTYGMSGVRVSNQPQHF. CDR3 nucleotides: TGTGCCAGCAGTACCTACGGGATGTCCGGGGTTCGGGTGAGCAATCAGCCCCAGCATTTT.

The gene calls are TRBV7-6 and TRBJ2-1; 11 bases fit TRBD2. The CDR3 is made up of 19 amino acids. With V trimmed by 3 bases and J by 7 bases, 17 bases remained unmatched. Germline V gene lookup returns CDR1 SGHVS and CDR2 FNYEAQ. CDR3 region: CASSFQEGIAGGPANEQFF. In nucleotides, the CDR3 is TGTGCCAGCAGCTTTCAAGAAGGAATAGCGGGAGGGCCCGCGAATGAGCAGTTCTTC.